This is a list of T cell receptor beta chains from one sample in a study of cytomegalovirus exposure and HLA in healthy donors. Measured with immunoSEQ multiplex PCR; TCRdb has only the in-frame clones, and not every one. The table lists roughly 50,000 clones, roughly 84% of them singletons, with under 3.5% in the top ten. Sequencing was done on a sample of PBMCs. These receptors all stem from a woman aged 18-29 years in good health and CMV-seronegative. Both conserved end residues are part of each CDR3. D genes are given only for firm matches. Clone size is not always given. Where it is, it says once, few, many or a class for expanded clones.

>TRBV27|.|once|TRBJ2-7
CASSTSYEQYF
TGTGCCAGCAGTACTAGCTACGAGCAGTACTTC
>TRBV19|.|few|TRBJ2-5
CASSIDPGSETQYF
TGTGCCAGTAGTATAGATCCGGGGTCGGAGACCCAGTACTTC
>TRBV28|.|.|TRBJ2-3
CASSFQSTDTQYF
TGTGCCAGCAGTTTTCAGTCCACAGATACGCAGTATTTT
>TRBV5-6|TRBD2|.|TRBJ2-3
CASSLDRLAGGQYF
TGTGCCAGCAGCTTGGACCGACTAGCGGGTGGCCAGTATTTT
>TRBV7-9|TRBD2|.|TRBJ2-7
CASSRGTGGFRGEQYF
TGTGCCAGCAGCCGGGGGACGGGAGGGTTCCGTGGGGAGCAGTACTTC
>TRBV10-2|.|.|TRBJ1-1
CASSATGTNTEAFF
TGCGCCAGCAGTGCGACAGGCACGAACACTGAAGCTTTCTTT
>TRBV16|.|.|TRBJ2-3
CASSTRAIGTDTQYF
TGTGCCAGCAGCACCAGGGCGATAGGCACAGATACGCAGTATTTT
>TRBV30|.|.|TRBJ2-3
CAWSLMALTLGDTQYF
TGTGCCTGGAGTCTAATGGCCCTAACACTAGGAGATACGCAGTATTTT
>TRBV5-5|TRBD1|once|TRBJ1-2
CASSPGQIHGYTF
TGTGCCAGCAGCCCGGGACAGATTCATGGCTACACCTTC
>TRBV6-6|.|.|TRBJ1-2
CAIFAGAVDGYTF
TGTGCCATCTTCGCAGGGGCCGTGGATGGCTACACCTTC
>TRBV6-1|.|.|TRBJ2-3
CASSPQGTDTQYF
TGTGCCAGCAGTCCACAGGGCACAGATACGCAGTATTTT
>TRBV28|.|.|TRBJ2-3
CASSLMARYSDTQYF
TGTGCCAGCAGTTTAATGGCCAGGTATTCAGATACGCAGTATTTT
>TRBV10-3|TRBD1|.|TRBJ2-6
CAIRTGGASGANVLTF
TGTGCCATCAGGACAGGGGGCGCTTCTGGGGCCAACGTCCTGACTTTC
>TRBV30|.|.|TRBJ1-2
CAWSVSSYRYGYTF
TGTGCCTGGAGTGTTTCGTCTTACCGGTATGGCTACACCTTC
>TRBV7-9|.|.|TRBJ2-3
CASSPPGLGTDTQYF
TGTGCCAGCAGCCCCCCGGGATTAGGCACAGATACGCAGTATTTT
>TRBV4-2|.|.|TRBJ1-6
CASSPDRRYNSPLHF
TGTGCCAGCAGTCCTGACAGGAGATATAATTCACCCCTCCACTTT
>TRBV30|TRBD2|.|TRBJ2-4
CAWSAGGLAKNIQYF
TGTGCCTGGAGTGCGGGAGGCCTAGCCAAAAACATTCAGTACTTC
>TRBV18|TRBD1|.|TRBJ1-5
CASSPYRDRDYSNQPQHF
TGTGCCAGCTCACCTTACCGTGACAGGGATTATAGCAATCAGCCCCAGCATTTT
>TRBV5-1|TRBD1|.|TRBJ2-7
CASSLGDRGHEQYF
TGCGCCAGCAGCTTGGGGGACAGGGGCCACGAGCAGTACTTC
>TRBV4-1|.|.|TRBJ2-7
CASSPFAAGNSGYEQYF
TGCGCCAGCAGCCCTTTTGCCGCGGGTAACTCGGGCTACGAGCAGTACTTC
>TRBV28|TRBD1|.|TRBJ1-4
CASSRPGTGVGKLFF
TGTGCCAGCAGTCGACCCGGGACAGGGGTGGGAAAACTGTTTTTT
>TRBV4-1|TRBD2|.|TRBJ2-3
CASSQDSTSVIDTQYF
TGCGCCAGCAGCCAAGATTCGACTAGCGTTATAGATACGCAGTATTTT
>TRBV27|.|few|TRBJ1-1
CASSLSSDSEAFF
TGTGCCAGCAGTTTATCCTCCGACAGTGAAGCTTTCTTT
>TRBV27|TRBD1|.|TRBJ2-7
CASSFEQGSYEQYF
TGTGCCAGCAGTTTTGAACAGGGGTCCTACGAGCAGTACTTC
>TRBV21-1|.|few|TRBJ2-1
CASSKVLAGGHNEQFF
TGTGCCAGCAGCAAGGTCCTAGCGGGAGGGCATAATGAGCAGTTCTTC
>TRBV6-5|.|once|TRBJ2-6
CASSKTGSGANVLTF
TGTGCCAGCAGCAAAACAGGGTCCGGGGCCAACGTCCTGACTTTC
>TRBV9|TRBD2|medium-sized|TRBJ2-2
CASSAAWLAGAGELFF
TGTGCCAGCAGCGCTGCGTGGCTAGCGGGGGCCGGGGAGCTGTTTTTT
>TRBV19|.|once|TRBJ2-3
CASSEDIDTDTQYF
TGTGCCAGTAGTGAGGACATCGACACAGATACGCAGTATTTT
>TRBV28|TRBD2|few|TRBJ2-3
CASTNGLAGRADTQYF
TGTGCCAGCACCAACGGACTAGCGGGACGGGCAGATACGCAGTATTTT
>TRBV30|TRBD1|.|TRBJ1-3
CACGTGAGNTIYF
TGTGCCTGTGGGACAGGGGCTGGAAACACCATATATTTT
>TRBV29-1|TRBD1|.|TRBJ1-1
CSVHGQVANQAFF
TGCAGCGTTCACGGACAGGTCGCTAATCAAGCTTTCTTT
>TRBV30|.|once|TRBJ1-5
CAWKSRENQPQHF
TGTGCCTGGAAAAGCAGGGAAAATCAGCCCCAGCATTTT
>TRBV5-1|.|.|TRBJ1-2
CASCKQDMTSGYTF
TGCGCCAGCTGCAAACAGGATATGACTTCTGGCTACACCTTC
>TRBV6-4|TRBD1|.|TRBJ2-6
CASSSGQASGANGLTF
TGTGCCAGCAGTTCAGGACAGGCCTCTGGGGCCAACGGCCTGACTTTC
>TRBV9|.|.|TRBJ2-3
CASSVVNTDTQYF
TGTGCCAGCAGCGTAGTAAACACAGATACGCAGTATTTT
>TRBV6-1|.|.|TRBJ2-3
CASSRVGRRTDTQYF
TGTGCCAGCAGTAGGGTGGGGCGCCGCACAGATACGCAGTATTTT
>TRBV28|.|.|TRBJ1-2
CASSFGESYGYTF
TGTGCCAGCAGTTTCGGAGAGTCCTATGGCTACACCTTC
>TRBV2|.|.|TRBJ1-3
CASTRLGGTGNTIYF
TGTGCCAGCACCAGATTAGGGGGAACTGGAAACACCATATATTTT
>TRBV5-1|TRBD1|.|TRBJ2-1
CASSLGGQGPYNEQFF
TGCGCCAGCAGCTTGGGGGGACAGGGCCCCTACAATGAGCAGTTCTTC
>TRBV9|.|few|TRBJ1-5
CASSPEGGRQPQHF
TGTGCCAGCAGCCCCGAGGGAGGCAGGCAGCCCCAGCATTTT
>TRBV2|.|.|TRBJ1-5
CASHSGPRSPQHF
TGTGCCAGCCATTCAGGGCCCAGGTCGCCCCAGCATTTT
>TRBV10-3|.|.|TRBJ1-5
CAIGLQNNQPQHF
TGTGCCATCGGTTTACAGAACAATCAGCCCCAGCATTTT
>TRBV30|TRBD2|.|TRBJ2-5
CAWRREGGTQYF
TGTGCCTGGAGGCGGGAGGGTGGGACCCAGTACTTC
>TRBV28|.|.|TRBJ2-1
CASSPPAYNEQFF
TGTGCCAGCAGTCCCCCCGCGTACAATGAGCAGTTCTTC
>TRBV29-1|.|.|TRBJ1-2
CSAPVGGNYGYTF
TGCAGCGCCCCTGTCGGAGGCAACTATGGCTACACCTTC
>TRBV4-2|TRBD2|once|TRBJ2-1
CASSQSWTSGSHEQFF
TGTGCCAGCAGCCAGTCCTGGACTAGCGGGAGCCATGAGCAGTTCTTC
>TRBV27|.|.|TRBJ2-3
CASSLGRLAGDTQYF
TGTGCCAGCAGTTTAGGCCGCCTGGCAGGCGATACGCAGTATTTT
>TRBV4-1|TRBD2|.|TRBJ2-1
CASSQDLTSGRQQFF
TGCGCCAGCAGCCAAGATTTAACTAGCGGGAGACAGCAGTTCTTC
>TRBV10-3|.|few|TRBJ2-3
CAISEGAAADTQYF
TGTGCCATCAGTGAGGGAGCGGCGGCGGATACGCAGTATTTT
>TRBV5-1|TRBD2|.|TRBJ2-7
CASSAGTSQSYEQYF
TGCGCCAGCAGCGCCGGGACTAGCCAATCCTACGAGCAGTACTTC
>TRBV19|TRBD2|.|TRBJ2-7
CASSITGLAASYEQYF
TGTGCCAGTAGTATCACGGGACTAGCGGCCTCCTACGAGCAGTACTTC
>TRBV5-4|.|.|TRBJ1-4
CASSSHGGGYEYEKLFF
TGTGCCAGCAGCTCTCACGGTGGGGGGTATGAGTATGAAAAACTGTTTTTT
>TRBV7-3|.|few|TRBJ2-6
CASSSKSGANVLTF
TGTGCCAGCAGCTCAAAGAGTGGGGCCAACGTCCTGACTTTC
>TRBV2|TRBD1|.|TRBJ1-6
CATPGTGGSPLHF
TGTGCCACCCCCGGGACAGGTGGTTCACCCCTCCACTTT
>TRBV27|.|few|TRBJ2-1
CASSLSSRYNEQFF
TGTGCCAGCAGTTTATCGAGCAGGTACAATGAGCAGTTCTTC
>TRBV6-6|.|.|TRBJ1-1
CASSYLGVNTEAFF
TGTGCCAGCAGTTACTTGGGCGTGAACACTGAAGCTTTCTTT
>TRBV7-9|.|.|TRBJ1-2
CASSHSGNLLGYTF
TGTGCCAGCAGCCACTCGGGGAATCTCCTTGGCTACACCTTC